This T cell receptor (beta chain) was found in a study of T cells in localized non-small cell lung cancer. Clones were sequenced by immunoSEQ multiplex PCR, and TCRdb holds only the in-frame ones, with some missing. Altogether under 45,000 clones are present, approximately 80% being singletons, with the ten largest covering roughly 7.5%. Study-wide results and caveats: Higher blood T cell density tracked longer overall survival. Across samples, adjacent lung featured a median roughly 60 of the top 100 tumor clones. Adjacent uninvolved lung tissue had the highest T cell clonality, exceeding tumor.

This clone was detected once. As yet, its antigen is unknown. This sample comprised PBMCs, obtained before any cancer treatment. The sequence came from a man aged 35 to 70 with stage II lung adenocarcinoma.

This chain's CDR3 is CASSSKGLASNEQFF. The CDR3 nucleotides read TGTGCCAGCAGCTCCAAAGGACTAGCTAGTAATGAGCAGTTCTTC. V is TRBV7-9 and J is TRBJ2-1; 8 bases match TRBD2. The J segment lost 7 bases and the V segment lost 4 bases, leaving 9 bases of the junction unmatched. Germline V lookup: CDR1 SEHNR, CDR2 FQNEAQ (reference sequence). This CDR3 has 15 amino acids.